Listed below are T cell receptor beta chains from one sample, sequenced in a study of shared clonotypes between healthy human individuals. TCRdb's copy holds only in-frame clones and misses some; the assay was immunoSEQ multiplex PCR. This table has about 2.2 million clones, approximately 92% appearing once. The sequenced sample was naive CD8+ T cells from PBMCs. The receptors here all came from a man aged 18-30 years in good health. Some clones in this sample may be carry-over from other donors' samples. Both conserved end residues are part of each CDR3. The order of the fields is V gene, clone size, D gene, J gene, CDR3 DNA, CDR3 protein. A D gene is named only where the DNA matches it firmly. A row's size may be missing; if present it is once, few, many or a size class.

V gene: TRBV15; clone size: NA; D gene: NA; J gene: TRBJ2-7; CDR3 DNA: TGTGCCACCAGCAGAGAACCCTACGAGCAGTACTTC; CDR3 protein: CATSREPYEQYF
V gene: TRBV2; clone size: NA; D gene: NA; J gene: TRBJ2-1; CDR3 DNA: TGTGCCAGCATAGGGCGAAGCTCCTACAATGAGCAGTTCTTC; CDR3 protein: CASIGRSSYNEQFF
V gene: TRBV4-1; clone size: NA; D gene: NA; J gene: TRBJ2-1; CDR3 DNA: TGCGCCAGCAGCCTCCCCATAGGTCACGCGAAGGAGTTCTTC; CDR3 protein: CASSLPIGHAKEFF
V gene: TRBV5-1; clone size: NA; D gene: NA; J gene: TRBJ2-2; CDR3 DNA: TGCGCCAGCAGCTTACCATCTAGCGCCGCCGGGGAGCTGTTTTTT; CDR3 protein: CASSLPSSAAGELFF
V gene: TRBV14; clone size: NA; D gene: NA; J gene: TRBJ2-3; CDR3 DNA: TGTGCCAGCAGCCAAGACAGGGACAATACAGATACGCAGTATTTT; CDR3 protein: CASSQDRDNTDTQYF
V gene: TRBV7-9; clone size: once; D gene: NA; J gene: TRBJ1-1; CDR3 DNA: TGTGCCAGCAGCTTTGGGGGAGCCACTGAAGCTTTCTTT; CDR3 protein: CASSFGGATEAFF
V gene: TRBV4-3; clone size: NA; D gene: NA; J gene: TRBJ2-7; CDR3 DNA: TGCGCCAGCAGCCAAGATCCTGACGGAGCCCGCTACGAGCAGTACTTC; CDR3 protein: CASSQDPDGARYEQYF
V gene: TRBV19; clone size: NA; D gene: NA; J gene: TRBJ1-1; CDR3 DNA: TGTGCCAGTAGCCAGACGGGACTGCCGAACACTGAAGCTTTCTTT; CDR3 protein: CASSQTGLPNTEAFF
V gene: TRBV13; clone size: NA; D gene: NA; J gene: TRBJ1-6; CDR3 DNA: TGTGCCAGCAGCTTAGGTTTGGGTGGTAAGGCCCTCCACTTT; CDR3 protein: CASSLGLGGKALHF
V gene: TRBV14; clone size: NA; D gene: NA; J gene: TRBJ2-1; CDR3 DNA: TGTGCCAGCAGCCAAGATCGAGCGGCTGCGCAGTTCTTC; CDR3 protein: CASSQDRAAAQFF
V gene: TRBV9; clone size: few; D gene: NA; J gene: TRBJ1-1; CDR3 DNA: TGTGCCAGCAGCATGAGCAGGGACGGCACTGAAGCTTTCTTT; CDR3 protein: CASSMSRDGTEAFF
V gene: TRBV29-1; clone size: NA; D gene: TRBD1; J gene: TRBJ2-7; CDR3 DNA: TGCAGCGTTTCGGACAGGACCTTACGAGAGCAGTACTTC; CDR3 protein: CSVSDRTLREQYF
V gene: TRBV13; clone size: NA; D gene: TRBD1; J gene: TRBJ2-7; CDR3 DNA: TGTGCCAGCAGCCGAGACGGACAGGGGATATACGAGCAGTACTTC; CDR3 protein: CASSRDGQGIYEQYF